Sequencing of this TCR beta chain was carried out in a study of OX40 agonist ivuxolimab in advanced cancers. Across the study: Anti-PD-1, anti-PD-L1 or anti-CTLA-4 therapy given earlier was allowed, and 40% had some.

A history of autoimmune disease or systemic immunosuppression excluded patients. Germline V CDR1 and CDR2: SGHTA, FQGNSA. V shed 5 bases and J 2 bases; nucleotides not matched to a gene: 4. This CDR3 is 15 amino acids long. Broader study findings: At 0.1 to 3.0 mg/kg and by week 6, CD4+ and CD8+ T cells in the blood had expanded clonally.

As for this clone: What it binds is unknown.

Using immunoSEQ multiplex PCR, the repertoire was profiled, and TCRdb retains in-frame clones only, with some absent. The sample shows about 73,000 clones, 70% to 90% of them seen only once. The TCR was taken from an adult with an advanced solid tumor such as melanoma, head and neck, liver or kidney cancer. The input for sequencing was CD4+ or CD8+ T cells sorted from blood, taken in a trial of the OX40 agonist ivuxolimab. The J gene is TRBJ2-5, the V gene TRBV7-2; 11 positions match TRBD1. CDR3: CASSPDRGQQETQYF. CDR3 bases: TGTGCCAGCAGCCCGGACAGGGGGCAACAAGAGACCCAGTACTTC.